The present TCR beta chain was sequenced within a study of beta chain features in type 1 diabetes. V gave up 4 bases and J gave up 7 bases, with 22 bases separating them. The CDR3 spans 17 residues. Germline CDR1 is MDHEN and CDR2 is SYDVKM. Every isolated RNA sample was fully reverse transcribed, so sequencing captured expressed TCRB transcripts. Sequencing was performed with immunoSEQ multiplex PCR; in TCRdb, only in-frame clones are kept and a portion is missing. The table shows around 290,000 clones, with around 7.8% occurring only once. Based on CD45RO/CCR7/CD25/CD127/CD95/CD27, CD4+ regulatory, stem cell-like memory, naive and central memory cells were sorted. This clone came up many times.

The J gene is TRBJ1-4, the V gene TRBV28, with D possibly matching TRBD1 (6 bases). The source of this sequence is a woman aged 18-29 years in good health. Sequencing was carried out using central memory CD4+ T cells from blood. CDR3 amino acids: CASSSPVDSRSGEKLFF. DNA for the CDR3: TGTGCCAGCAGTTCCCCCGTGGACAGTCGATCCGGTGAAAAACTGTTTTTT.